The 25 T cell receptor beta chains listed next were all sequenced from one sample in a study of response to subunit inactivated influenza vaccine. Each CDR3 protein is one row after TCRdb ran MiXCR on the RT-PCR reads. Of around 480,000 distinct CDR3 sequences listed, approximately 15% are singletons. Source: CD4+ T cells sorted from PBMCs, taken around 2 years after vaccination. The receptors were gathered from a man aged 45 to 70 who received an inactivated influenza vaccine.

This clonotype was seen a few times. The chain employs TRBV6-5 and TRBJ2-1; D may be TRBD1 (6 bases). This CDR3 has 18 residues. From germline, CDR1 is MNHEY and CDR2 SVGAGI. V lost 0 bases and J 0 bases, leaving 15 bases between the germline ends. CDR3 amino acids: CASSYSGQPLSSYNEQFF. Here the CDR3 DNA reads TGTGCCAGCAGTTACTCTGGACAGCCCTTGAGCTCCTACAATGAGCAGTTCTTC.

This clonotype was picked up many times. The chain carries TRBV29-1 and TRBJ1-4; 7 nucleotides line up with TRBD1. J lost 8 bases, V lost 4 bases, and 7 bases had no gene match. In germline, CDR1 is SQVTM, CDR2 ANQGSEA. CDR3 length: 13 residues. CDR3 nucleotides: TGCAGCGTTGGACAGGGCCGAGGGGAAAAACTGTTTTTT. Translating gives CSVGQGRGEKLFF.

This rearrangement joins TRBV5-5 to TRBJ2-1; unclear D gene. The CDR3 runs 13 residues. V lost 1 base to trimming and J lost 7 bases, with 9 bases between them. CDR1 is SGHKS and CDR2 is YYEKEE in the germline V gene (reference sequence). The CDR3 loop reads CASSLHGPNEQFF. The CDR3 DNA follows: TGTGCCAGCAGCTTGCACGGACCAAATGAGCAGTTCTTC.

Only a few counts were recorded for this clonotype. V gene TRBV20-1 combines with J gene TRBJ1-1; TRBD1 might be the D (6 bases). CDR3 length: 14 residues. The V end was cut by 2 bases, the J end by 2 bases, with 12 bases between. Germline CDR1 and CDR2: DFQATT and SNEGSKA (reference sequence). CDR3 in DNA: TGCAGTGCTAGACAGGGGAGCGTAAACACTGAAGCTTTCTTT. Translating gives CSARQGSVNTEAFF.

The chain joins TRBV20-1 to TRBJ2-5; D perhaps matches TRBD2 (7 bases). The germline V and J ends were trimmed by 3 bases and 5 bases, with 16 bases remaining between them. This CDR3 spans 14 amino acids. Germline lookup yields CDR1 DFQATT and CDR2 SNEGSKA (reference sequence). The CDR3 is CSASLRGLYETQYF. CDR3 in DNA: TGCAGTGCTAGTTTGCGGGGGCTTTACGAGACCCAGTACTTC.

In its sample, this clonotype was seen a few times. The V call is TRBV4-2, the J call TRBJ2-1; TRBD2 aligns across 7 bases. Trimming removed 3 bases from V and 6 bases from J; junction bases left unmatched: 5. The CDR3 sequence is 14 residues long. Germline assignment: CDR1 LGHNA and CDR2 YNFKEQ. The CDR3 here is CASSQGGSSNEQFF. DNA of the CDR3: TGTGCCAGCAGCCAGGGGGGGTCGAGCAATGAGCAGTTCTTC.

The rearrangement links TRBV2 to TRBJ2-7, with TRBD2 matching over 7 bases. The germline V gene encodes CDR1 SNHLY and CDR2 FYNNEI. V dropped 4 bases and J dropped 0; count of bases not matched to a gene: 6. The CDR3 extends over 15 amino acids. CDR3 protein: CASSVGSGYSYEQYF. CDR3 bases: TGTGCCAGCAGTGTGGGTAGCGGGTACTCCTACGAGCAGTACTTC.

In this sample, this clonotype turned up many times. This chain uses TRBV7-2 with TRBJ2-3; 11 bases map to TRBD2. Germline CDR1 reads SGHTA; CDR2 reads FQGNSA. This CDR3 spans 16 amino acids. The V segment lost 2 bases and the J segment 3 bases; nucleotides outside the gene matches: 4. The CDR3 sequence is CASSLFGTSGTDTQYF. DNA for the CDR3: TGTGCCAGCAGCTTATTTGGGACTAGCGGTACAGATACGCAGTATTTT.

This clonotype showed up just a few times. This sequence joins TRBV11-2 and TRBJ2-2; 9 nucleotides align to TRBD2. In germline, CDR1 is SGHAT, CDR2 FQNNGV. The V gene end was trimmed by 1 base and the J gene end by 4 bases; junction bases not matched to a gene: 13. The CDR3 has 19 residues. CDR3 residues: CASSLVFGGRVVATGELFF. CDR3 sequence (DNA): TGTGCCAGCAGCTTAGTTTTCGGCGGGAGGGTCGTTGCCACCGGGGAGCTGTTTTTT.

This clonotype was seen at least ten times. The chain recombines TRBV15 with TRBJ1-4; D is unclear. Trimming cost V 2 bases and J 5 bases, with 9 bases left between them. The CDR3 has 14 amino acids. Germline V gene sequence: CDR1 LNHNV, CDR2 YYDKDF (reference sequence). The CDR3 reads CATSRQVRNEKLFF. The CDR3 nucleotides are TGTGCCACCAGCAGACAAGTACGGAATGAAAAACTGTTTTTT. The complete variable domain, with remaining parts taken from reference TRBV15 and TRBJ1-4, reads DAMVIQNPRYQVTQFGKPVTLSCSQTLNHNVMYWYQQKSSQAPKLLFHYYDKDFNNEADTPDNFQSRRPNTSFCFLDIRSPGLGDTAMYLCATSRQVRNEKLFFGSGTQLSVL.

The chain links TRBV27 to TRBJ2-7, with 9 bases that match TRBD1. Per germline, CDR1 MNHEY and CDR2 SMNVEV (reference sequence). This CDR3 comprises 16 residues. After removal of 5 bases from V and 6 bases from J, the junction contained 14 bases not matched to a gene. CDR3: CASSDFRSGQGSEQYF. Here the CDR3 DNA reads TGTGCCAGCAGTGACTTCCGCTCAGGACAGGGGAGCGAGCAGTACTTC.

This clonotype was observed many times. The chain recombines TRBV4-1 with TRBJ1-2; no reliable D call. The germline V gene has CDR1 MGHRA and CDR2 YSYEKL. Deletions cut 0 bases from V and 0 bases from J, with 8 bases between. The CDR3 is made up of 15 amino acids. CDR3 in amino acids: CASSQDDIPNYGYTF. The CDR3 DNA reads TGCGCCAGCAGCCAAGACGATATTCCTAACTATGGCTACACCTTC.

This clonotype was detected a few times. J is TRBJ2-5 and V is TRBV4-2; tentative D call: TRBD2 (5 bases). The germline gives CDR1 LGHNA, CDR2 YNFKEQ. The V gene lost 0 bases and the J gene lost 5 bases, with 13 bases spanning the gap. This CDR3 spans 15 amino acids. CDR3 sequence reads: CASSQDSTSRETQYF. The CDR3 bases are TGTGCCAGCAGCCAAGATTCCACTAGTCGGGAGACCCAGTACTTC.

This clonotype was seen more than once but under ten times. The rearrangement joins TRBV10-3 to TRBJ2-3; D unresolved. This CDR3 spans 12 amino acids. Germline V gene sequence: CDR1 ENHRY, CDR2 SYGVKD. V was pared by 6 bases and J by 5 bases, with 9 bases between. The CDR3, as DNA: TGTGCCATCAGGTACGCAGGAGATACGCAGTATTTT. Its protein product is CAIRYAGDTQYF.

The chain has TRBV7-3 and TRBJ2-1; TRBD2 might be the D (5 bases). Looked up from germline, CDR1 is SGHTA and CDR2 is FQGTGA. The V end lost 6 bases, the J end lost 1 base, and 13 bases lay between the germline ends. The CDR3 consists of 15 residues. CDR3 DNA: TGTGCCAGCAGTTTTGGCCAGCGGTCCTACAATGAGCAGTTCTTC. Protein: CASSFGQRSYNEQFF.

This clonotype was picked up a small number of times. This chain uses TRBV7-9 with TRBJ2-2, with TRBD2 matching over 9 bases. From germline, CDR1 is SEHNR and CDR2 FQNEAQ (reference sequence). The trim removed 11 bases at V and 0 bases at J, leaving 10 bases unmatched. The CDR3 consists of 16 residues. This CDR3 is CAGRLAVHANTGELFF. The CDR3 coding sequence is TGTGCCGGAAGACTAGCGGTACACGCGAACACCGGGGAGCTGTTTTTT. The complete variable domain, with remaining parts taken from reference TRBV7-9 and TRBJ2-2, reads DTGVSQNPRHKITKRGQNVTFRCDPISEHNRLYWYRQTLGQGPEFLTYFQNEAQLEKSRLLSDRFSAERPKGSFSTLEIQRTEQGDSAMYLCAGRLAVHANTGELFFGEGSRLTVL.

This clonotype was picked up many times. Compared with germline, one end of the junction differs, possibly owing to a read error. The V call is TRBV5-1, the J call TRBJ2-5; the D is unclear. From germline, CDR1 is SGHRS and CDR2 YFSETQ. This CDR3 region has 13 residues. The chain's CDR3 is CASSLGREETQYF. DNA of the CDR3: TGTGCCAGCAGCTTAGGAAGGGAAGAGACCCAGTACTTC.

This clonotype was detected ten times or more. J is TRBJ2-7 and V is TRBV2; D ambiguous. This CDR3 has 15 residues. V dropped 3 bases and J dropped 0 bases, with 12 bases sitting between them. CDR1 is SNHLY, CDR2 FYNNEI, per germline. As DNA, the CDR3 is TGTGCCAGCAGTGAGACCCGCGGTAGCTCCTACGAGCAGTACTTC. Protein product: CASSETRGSSYEQYF.

This clonotype was observed a handful of times. V usage is TRBV12-3 or TRBV12-4 and J usage is TRBJ2-1; the match to TRBD2 covers 14 bases. This CDR3 is 17 amino acids long. With V trimmed by 5 bases and J by 4 bases, 7 bases remained unmatched. This CDR3 is CASSRLAGGPGYNEQFF. CDR3 sequence (DNA): TGTGCCAGCAGTCGACTAGCGGGAGGGCCGGGATACAATGAGCAGTTCTTC.

A few counts support this clonotype. V and J are TRBV3-1 and TRBJ1-2; the D is unclear. There are 14 residues in the CDR3. The ends were cut back, 3 bases at V and 2 bases at J, with 10 bases in the middle. Per germline, CDR1 LGHDT and CDR2 YNNKEL (reference sequence). The CDR3 sequence: CASSHRVGNYGYTF. The CDR3 DNA sequence: TGTGCCAGCAGCCACCGGGTGGGAAACTATGGCTACACCTTC.

This rearrangement joins TRBV28 to TRBJ2-3; tentative D call: TRBD2 (6 bases). V was shortened by 5 bases and J by 2 bases, with 17 bases between the two germline ends. The CDR3 extends over 16 amino acids. Germline V lookup: CDR1 MDHEN, CDR2 SYDVKM. CDR3 sequence reads: CASSGGLPPFTDTQYF. The CDR3 DNA sequence: TGTGCCAGCAGTGGGGGACTTCCCCCTTTCACAGATACGCAGTATTTT.

The sample holds a few counts of this clonotype. In DNA, the CDR3 is TGTGCCAGCAGTTGGACAGGGTATGGCTACACCTTC. It yields the protein CASSWTGYGYTF. The chain carries TRBV12-3 or TRBV12-4 and TRBJ1-2; the match to TRBD1 covers 8 bases. CDR3 length equals 12 residues. After removal of 4 bases from V and 5 bases from J, the junction contained 0 bases not matched to a gene.

V and J are TRBV5-1 and TRBJ2-3; a possible D gene is TRBD1 (5 bases). Trimming removed 0 bases at V and 0 bases at J, with 11 bases between. The CDR3 covers 16 residues. CDR1 and CDR2 (germline): SGHRS, YFSETQ. The CDR3 loop reads CASSLGGRASTDTQYF. The CDR3 DNA reads TGCGCCAGCAGCTTGGGGGGCAGGGCAAGCACAGATACGCAGTATTTT.

This clonotype was seen repeatedly, ten times or more. The rearrangement joins TRBV4-1 to TRBJ2-7, with D possibly being TRBD1 (5 bases). Germline values: CDR1 MGHRA, CDR2 YSYEKL. CDR3 length: 17 amino acids. The V end lost 4 bases, the J end lost 1 base, and 20 bases lay between the germline ends. CDR3 in amino acids: CASSLTSLARDSYEQYF. In DNA form, the CDR3 reads TGCGCCAGCAGCCTGACATCGCTCGCCAGGGATTCCTACGAGCAGTACTTC.

V is TRBV24-1 and J is TRBJ2-1; a weak D match, TRBD1 (5 bases). The germline gives CDR1 KGHDR, CDR2 SFDVKD. This CDR3 has 14 residues. Trimming took off 5 bases at V and 7 bases at J, with 14 bases between the two ends. The CDR3 nucleotides are TGTGCCACCAGTGCCCCGGCAGGGTCGAATGAGCAGTTCTTC. This translates into CATSAPAGSNEQFF.